Listed here are 17 T cell receptor beta chains from one sample, sequenced in a study of graft-versus-host responses after intestinal transplantation listed by TCRdb under 2021. This specimen's time point label, per the study, means: cells obtained before transplantation from donor or recipient. Library creation used the immunoSEQ multiplex PCR assay. TCRdb took over this immuneACCESS table, retaining in-frame rearrangements with V and J assigned. Such tables are incomplete; in checked studies, under half of the missing clones stem from an unresolved V gene, and the remainder is unexplained. This sample is represented by about 82,000 clones; approximately 89% of them were singletons. The ten most abundant clones make up about 0.34% of the sample. These TCRs are of unknown antigen specificity. Sample: unstimulated CD4+ T cells sorted from spleen or lymph node cells, taken before transplant. The receptor source for this set is a human donor who was the organ donor for an intestinal transplant.

V usage is TRBV9 and J usage is TRBJ2-3, with 8 bases that match TRBD2. Germline loops: CDR1 SGDLS, CDR2 YYNGEE. The ends lost 2 bases at V and 5 bases at J; junction bases unmatched: 10. This CDR3 comprises 16 residues. The CDR3, as DNA: TGTGCCAGCAGCGTCCTCGGGGGGGCCCGGGTAGATACGCAGTATTTT. Its protein product is CASSVLGGARVDTQYF.

This clone was counted a single time. The V call is TRBV5-4, the J call TRBJ2-3; 11 bases map to TRBD2. There are 16 residues in the CDR3. After removal of 2 bases from V and 2 bases from J, the junction contained 4 bases not matched to a gene. Germline CDR1 is SGHNT and CDR2 is YYREEE (reference sequence). The CDR3 DNA reads as TGTGCCAGCAGCTTTAGCGGGGGGGCTGTCACAGATACGCAGTATTTT. It yields the protein CASSFSGGAVTDTQYF. The whole variable domain, remainder taken from reference TRBV5-4 and TRBJ2-3, is ETGVTQSPTHLIKTRGQQVTLRCSSQSGHNTVSWYQQALGQGPQFIFQYYREEENGRGNFPPRFSGLQFPNYSSELNVNALELDDSALYLCASSFSGGAVTDTQYFGPGTRLTVL.

The genes are TRBV6-1 and TRBJ2-7, with 7 bases that match TRBD2. This CDR3 has 15 amino acids. V lost 6 bases, J lost 3 bases, and 11 bases stayed unmatched. The germline CDR1 and CDR2 sequences are MNHNS and SASEGT. The CDR3 spells CASSSSGADYYEQYF. The CDR3 DNA reads TGTGCCAGCAGCTCAAGCGGGGCGGATTACTACGAGCAGTACTTC.

This chain joins TRBV28 and TRBJ2-3, with 9 bases identical to TRBD2. The CDR3 has 19 amino acids. With 5 bases clipped from V and 2 bases from J, the junction kept 17 bases outside the gene matches. Per germline, CDR1 MDHEN and CDR2 SYDVKM. The DNA for the CDR3 is TGTGCCAGCAGTCCTAGGACGGCGGCTAGCGGGACTTTCACAGATACGCAGTATTTT. Protein product: CASSPRTAASGTFTDTQYF.

The rearrangement joins TRBV4-1 to TRBJ2-3; D is uncertain. V was clipped by 2 bases and J by 1 base, with 10 bases between them. Germline V gene lookup returns CDR1 MGHRA and CDR2 YSYEKL. The CDR3 loop spans 15 amino acids. This CDR3 reads CASSQTSTRTDTQYF. In DNA, the CDR3 is TGCGCCAGCAGCCAAACGAGTACCCGCACAGATACGCAGTATTTT.

The chain joins TRBV6-1 to TRBJ2-1; 12 nucleotides line up with TRBD1. The V gene end was trimmed by 2 bases and the J gene end by 7 bases; junction bases not matched to a gene: 18. The CDR3 is 20 residues long. Germline CDR1 and CDR2: MNHNS and SASEGT. CDR3 region: CASSESGVHGGDRGLNEQFF. Here the CDR3 DNA reads TGTGCCAGCAGTGAAAGTGGCGTCCACGGGGGGGACAGGGGGCTTAATGAGCAGTTCTTC.

The V call is TRBV5-1, the J call TRBJ2-7; D may be TRBD1 (7 bases). The CDR3 contains 14 residues. Trimming pared 7 bases from V and 3 bases from J, leaving 17 bases between. CDR1 SGHRS and CDR2 YFSETQ come from the germline V gene. The CDR3 protein is CASGLQGGLYEQYF. Written as DNA, the CDR3 is TGCGCCAGCGGACTTCAGGGGGGCCTCTACGAGCAGTACTTC.

V and J are TRBV18 and TRBJ2-1, with 9 nucleotides matching TRBD2. Looked up from germline, CDR1 is KGHSH and CDR2 is LQKENI. The CDR3 is 18 residues long. V lost 0 bases to trimming and J lost 2 bases; unmatched junction nucleotides: 8. The CDR3 region is CASSPPSLAGGAYNEQFF. As DNA, the CDR3 is TGTGCCAGCTCACCACCGTCATTGGCGGGAGGGGCCTACAATGAGCAGTTCTTC.

The genes are TRBV5-1 and TRBJ1-1; 7 nucleotides agree with TRBD1. V was clipped by 4 bases and J by 6 bases; unmatched bases: 12. The germline gives CDR1 SGHRS, CDR2 YFSETQ. CDR3 length equals 15 residues. Here the CDR3 reads CASSRAAGGISEAFF. In DNA form, the CDR3 reads TGCGCCAGCAGCAGGGCCGCAGGGGGTATCTCTGAAGCTTTCTTT.

V gene TRBV7-3 combines with J gene TRBJ1-1; D is undetermined. The CDR3 length is 17 residues. Trimming stripped 1 base from V and 0 bases from J, with 15 bases between. The germline gives CDR1 SGHTA, CDR2 FQGTGA. CDR3 sequence reads: CASSLISGVVMNTEAFF. The CDR3 DNA follows: TGTGCCAGCAGCTTAATCTCCGGGGTGGTCATGAACACTGAAGCTTTCTTT.

V gene TRBV12-5 combines with J gene TRBJ2-2; 8 positions agree with TRBD1. The CDR3 extends over 13 amino acids. Germline CDR1 reads LGHNT; CDR2 reads FRNRAP. V gave up 6 bases and J gave up 6 bases; unmatched junction bases: 3. For the CDR3, the DNA is TGTGCTAGTGGGCAGACAGGGGCCGGGGAGCTGTTTTTT. Translated, it gives CASGQTGAGELFF. Variable domain in full (rest from reference TRBV12-5 and TRBJ2-2): DARVTQTPRHKVTEMGQEVTMRCQPILGHNTVFWYRQTMMQGLELLAYFRNRAPLDDSGMPKDRFSAEMPDATLATLKIQPSEPRDSAVYFCASGQTGAGELFFGEGSRLTVL.

The chain uses TRBV13 and TRBJ2-3, with D uncertain. The CDR3 runs 13 residues. Germline lookup yields CDR1 PRHDT and CDR2 FYEKMQ (reference sequence). V lost 4 bases and J 2 bases, leaving 7 bases between the germline ends. CDR3 sequence (DNA): TGTGCCAGCAGCTCAACGGTCACAGATACGCAGTATTTT. Its protein product is CASSSTVTDTQYF.

The chain carries TRBV4-2 and TRBJ1-1; the D gene is possibly TRBD1 (5 bases). Between the trimmed V and J ends, which lost 0 bases and 0 bases, there was a span of 8 bases. The CDR3 has 15 amino acids. Germline CDR1 is LGHNA and CDR2 is YNFKEQ. The CDR3 sequence is CASSQDRGVNTEAFF. As DNA, the CDR3 is TGTGCCAGCAGCCAAGATCGGGGGGTGAACACTGAAGCTTTCTTT.

The chain carries TRBV7-2 and TRBJ2-5, with D perhaps TRBD1 (5 bases). Germline CDR1 is SGHTA and CDR2 is FQGNSA. Trimming removed 5 bases at V and 1 base at J, with 11 bases between. CDR3 length: 14 amino acids. The CDR3 loop reads CASSALGAQETQYF. The CDR3 region has the DNA TGTGCCAGCAGCGCGCTTGGGGCCCAAGAGACCCAGTACTTC.

The V and J genes are TRBV10-3 and TRBJ2-3; 9 nucleotides align to TRBD2. Germline lookup yields CDR1 ENHRY and CDR2 SYGVKD. The V gene end was trimmed by 6 bases and the J gene end by 5 bases; junction bases not matched to a gene: 15. The CDR3 is 17 residues long. In DNA form, the CDR3 reads TGTGCCATCAGCCGCCGGGGTAGCGGGAGTCAGGGAGATACGCAGTATTTT. Protein: CAISRRGSGSQGDTQYF.

The J gene is TRBJ2-6, the V gene TRBV28, with D possibly matching TRBD2 (5 bases). V gave up 5 bases and J gave up 0 bases, with 17 bases separating them. Per the germline V gene, CDR1 is MDHEN and CDR2 is SYDVKM. This CDR3 comprises 18 residues. The CDR3 sequence is CASSPAGLPSSGANVLTF. The CDR3 DNA sequence: TGTGCCAGCAGTCCTGCGGGCTTGCCTAGCTCTGGGGCCAACGTCCTGACTTTC.

The rearrangement links TRBV6-5 to TRBJ1-2; D call uncertain. Germline V gene lookup returns CDR1 MNHEY and CDR2 SVGAGI. There are 14 residues in the CDR3. V dropped 8 bases and J dropped 5 bases, with 18 bases sitting between them. The CDR3 region is CASRGRARLYGYTF. In nucleotides, the CDR3 is TGTGCCAGCCGTGGGAGGGCGCGGTTATATGGCTACACCTTC.